This entry features one TCR beta chain sequence. How the authors handled the data: The authors estimated nucleated cell counts from reference gene primer amplification. The protocol was immunoSEQ multiplex PCR, while the TCRdb copy is restricted to in-frame clones and leaves out a portion. From that table come the V and J calls and clone size; the DNA was used to work out D and trimming. The sample includes under 85,000 clones, more than 75% of them seen just once. This specimen belongs to a study of blood T cell repertoires in COVID-19. Whole-study context: Acute and convalescent COVID-19 samples came from the United States, Italy and Spain. Sources were T cells, B-cell-depleted T cells, or PBMCs; the material itself was cDNA or gDNA.

The CDR3 extends over 11 amino acids. The germline V gene has CDR1 ENHRY and CDR2 SYGVKD. V was clipped by 11 bases and J by 1 base, with 8 bases between them. This chain uses TRBV10-3 with TRBJ1-1, with D perhaps matching TRBD1 (5 bases). Material: peripheral blood. The clonotype was recovered from a human donor in a cohort sampled during active COVID-19. The CDR3: CAVQGNTEAFF. Here the CDR3 DNA reads TGTGCCGTTCAGGGGAACACTGAAGCTTTCTTT.